This entry features one TCR beta chain sequence. Its antigen is still unknown. These data originate in a study of Ad26.COV2.S vaccination and SARS-CoV-2 variants. Overall study context: As a participant in COV1001, the donor was in the Ad26.COV2.S trial arm. Study-wide findings and caveats: After vaccination, reports described spike-specific CD8+ and CD4+ T cell responses as showing substantial breadth. Vaccine and placebo recipients had comparable breadth of non-spike TCRs.

Treatment meaning: about 20 received Ad26.COV2.S at low or high dose, single or two shots; 5 received placebo; per-sample allocation not given. Each sample was drawn 63 days after the first injection (of vaccine or placebo). A Boston adult aged 18-55 years was the donor. The assay was immunoSEQ multiplex PCR, and TCRdb's table has in-frame clones only and misses some. The data hold some 370,000 clones, with around four fifths observed a single time. Germline CDR1 and CDR2: SGHDN and FVKESK. The CDR3 covers 18 residues. V trimming: 4 bases; J trimming: 7 bases; junction bases outside the gene matches: 15.

The origin of this receptor is a person aged 18-60 years who received the Ad26.COV2.S COVID-19 vaccine or a placebo. The chain uses TRBV14 and TRBJ1-6, with TRBD1 identical over 8 bases. Here the sequenced sample was peripheral blood, taken in a trial of Ad26.COV2.S vaccine versus placebo. The CDR3 DNA follows: TGTGCCAGCAGCCTTCAGGGGGCCCGGGGCCTCGCAAATTCACCCCTCCACTTT. Protein product: CASSLQGARGLANSPLHF.